These 10 T cell receptor beta chains came from one sample sequenced in a study of cytomegalovirus exposure and HLA in healthy donors. Only in-frame clones appear in the TCRdb table, and some are missing; sequencing was by immunoSEQ multiplex PCR. The profile shows about 160,000 clones, 65% to 90% of them singletons. Material: PBMCs. The receptor source for this set is a woman aged 18-29 years in good health and CMV-seronegative.

The genes are TRBV6-5 and TRBJ2-1, with TRBD2 identical over 9 bases. The CDR3 extends over 15 amino acids. CDR1 is MNHEY, CDR2 SVGAGI, per germline. V dropped 7 bases and J dropped 9; count of bases not matched to a gene: 13. CDR3 sequence: CASTPFGSGRFEQFF. CDR3 DNA sequence: TGTGCCAGCACCCCTTTTGGAAGCGGGAGGTTTGAGCAGTTCTTC.

The chain recombines TRBV5-6 with TRBJ1-2, with a weak D call TRBD1 (6 bases). The V end lost 4 bases, the J end lost 2 bases, and 12 bases lay between the germline ends. From germline, CDR1 is SGHDT and CDR2 YYEEEE. The CDR3 sequence is 14 residues long. The DNA for the CDR3 is TGTGCCAGCAGCCGCCTACAGGGAAACTATGGCTACACCTTC. Its protein is CASSRLQGNYGYTF.

The chain links TRBV6-5 to TRBJ2-7; weak D call: TRBD2 (6 bases). The CDR3 sequence is 13 residues long. Germline CDR1 is MNHEY and CDR2 is SVGAGI. The V gene lost 6 bases and the J gene lost 6 bases, with 15 bases spanning the gap. CDR3 residues: CASRSRDFGEQYF. In DNA form, the CDR3 reads TGTGCCAGCAGATCAAGGGACTTCGGCGAGCAGTACTTC.

V and J are TRBV4-1 and TRBJ2-3; the match to TRBD1 covers 9 bases. The ends lost 1 base at V and 3 bases at J; junction bases unmatched: 8. CDR1 is MGHRA and CDR2 is YSYEKL in the germline V gene. The CDR3 is 17 amino acids. The CDR3, as DNA: TGCGCCAGCAGCCAAGCGAAGACAGGGGGAGGGACAGATACGCAGTATTTT. This translates into CASSQAKTGGGTDTQYF.

The chain has TRBV9 and TRBJ1-6; the match to TRBD1 covers 8 bases. Per germline, CDR1 SGDLS and CDR2 YYNGEE. CDR3 size: 15 residues. V was pared by 3 bases and J by 13 bases, with 12 bases of the junction left unmatched. The CDR3 region is CASSAETGALFPLHF. The DNA for the CDR3 is TGTGCCAGCAGCGCCGAGACAGGGGCATTGTTTCCCCTCCACTTT.

Only one count was recorded for this clone. This chain uses TRBV10-3 with TRBJ2-1, with TRBD2 matching 8 bases. V lost 6 bases to trimming and J lost 5 bases; unmatched junction nucleotides: 15. This CDR3 comprises 17 residues. Germline CDR1 reads ENHRY; CDR2 reads SYGVKD. This CDR3 reads CAIRVKRAGDGDNEQFF. CDR3 DNA: TGTGCCATCAGAGTAAAACGAGCGGGAGATGGGGACAATGAGCAGTTCTTC.

This chain links TRBV29-1 with TRBJ2-3, with D possibly matching TRBD2 (6 bases). This CDR3 spans 16 amino acids. Looked up from germline, CDR1 is SQVTM and CDR2 is ANQGSEA. Between the trimmed V and J ends, which lost 4 bases and 2 bases, there was a span of 19 bases. As DNA, the CDR3 is TGCAGCGTTGGGGGCGGGACCCGCCATGACACAGATACGCAGTATTTT. Encoded protein: CSVGGGTRHDTDTQYF.

The chain joins TRBV29-1 to TRBJ2-7, with D possibly matching TRBD2 (6 bases). Trimming pared 5 bases from V and 4 bases from J, leaving 15 bases between. This CDR3 is 13 amino acids long. Germline V CDR1 and CDR2: SQVTM, ANQGSEA. The CDR3 coding sequence is TGCAGCGTTTGGGAGGACAAAAGATACGAGCAGTACTTC. Translated: CSVWEDKRYEQYF.

This sequence joins TRBV2 and TRBJ1-2, with a weak D call TRBD1 (6 bases). V lost 7 bases to trimming and J lost 3 bases, with 15 bases between them. This CDR3 is 14 amino acids long. Germline V CDR1 and CDR2: SNHLY, FYNNEI. The CDR3 protein is CASKEAGEDYGYTF. The CDR3 DNA follows: TGTGCCAGCAAAGAAGCAGGGGAAGACTATGGCTACACCTTC.

This clone was detected once. J is TRBJ2-1 and V is TRBV18, with D possibly being TRBD1 (6 bases). This CDR3 has 16 amino acids. Trimming cost V 3 bases and J 5 bases, with 17 bases left between them. The germline V gene has CDR1 KGHSH and CDR2 LQKENI. As DNA, the CDR3 is TGTGCCAGCTCACCTAACCCGGGGACAACCAACAATGAGCAGTTCTTC. Its protein is CASSPNPGTTNNEQFF.